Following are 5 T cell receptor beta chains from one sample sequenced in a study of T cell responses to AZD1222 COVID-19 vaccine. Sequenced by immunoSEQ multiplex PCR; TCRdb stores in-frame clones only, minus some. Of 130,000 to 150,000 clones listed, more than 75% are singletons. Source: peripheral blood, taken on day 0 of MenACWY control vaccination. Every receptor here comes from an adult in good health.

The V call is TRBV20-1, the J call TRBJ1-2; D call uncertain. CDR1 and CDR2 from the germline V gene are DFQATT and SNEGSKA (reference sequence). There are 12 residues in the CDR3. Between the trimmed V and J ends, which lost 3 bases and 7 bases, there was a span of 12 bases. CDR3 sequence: CSASPAVGGYTF. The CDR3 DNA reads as TGCAGTGCTAGTCCAGCGGTGGGTGGCTACACCTTC.

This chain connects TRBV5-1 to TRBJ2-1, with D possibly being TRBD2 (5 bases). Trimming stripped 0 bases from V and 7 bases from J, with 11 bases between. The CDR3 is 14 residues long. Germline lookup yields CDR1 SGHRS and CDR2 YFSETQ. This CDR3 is CASSLVDSRNEQFF. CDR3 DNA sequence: TGCGCCAGCAGCTTGGTGGACTCACGGAATGAGCAGTTCTTC.

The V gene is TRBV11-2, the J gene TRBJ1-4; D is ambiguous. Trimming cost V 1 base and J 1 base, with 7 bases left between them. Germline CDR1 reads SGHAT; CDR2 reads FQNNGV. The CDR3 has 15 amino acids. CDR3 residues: CASSLVRGTNEKLFF. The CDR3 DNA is TGTGCCAGCAGCTTAGTCCGGGGAACTAATGAAAAACTGTTTTTT.

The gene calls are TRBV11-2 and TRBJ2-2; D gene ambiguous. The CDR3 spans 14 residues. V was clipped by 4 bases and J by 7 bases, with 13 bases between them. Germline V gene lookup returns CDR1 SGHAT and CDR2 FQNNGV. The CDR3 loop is CASSSRNIGGELFF. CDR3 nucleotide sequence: TGTGCCAGCAGCTCCCGAAATATTGGCGGGGAGCTGTTTTTT.

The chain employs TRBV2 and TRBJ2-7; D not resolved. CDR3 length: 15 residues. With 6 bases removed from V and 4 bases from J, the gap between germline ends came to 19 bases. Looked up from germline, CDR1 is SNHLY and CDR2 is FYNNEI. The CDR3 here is CASRAFWPKDYEQYV. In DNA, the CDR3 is TGTGCCAGCAGGGCTTTCTGGCCGAAAGATTACGAGCAGTACGTC.